This TCR beta chain was obtained from a study of CD8+ T cells in alopecia areata (dated by TCRdb to 2016 to 2019). Background for the entire study: The treated patients, all with moderate-to-severe alopecia areata, were enrolled in an open-label pilot trial of oral tofacitinib given at 5 to 10 mg twice daily. Patients stayed on tofacitinib for 6 to 18 months and then had 6 months of follow-up off drug so that delayed response and recurrence could be assessed. Disease severity in treated patients was measured with the SALT score, which quantifies the percentage of affected scalp surface area. In both human patients and the C3H/HeJ mouse model, the study applied high-throughput TCRbeta sequencing to look at T cell clonal expansion in alopecia areata. On the human side, TCRbeta sequencing was run on scalp tissue and on sorted CD4+ and CD8+ peripheral blood T cells from healthy controls and from alopecia areata patients with either patchy or totalis/universalis disease. Patients on tofacitinib were biopsied at baseline and after 4 and 24 weeks of treatment, and several of the patients also had a later scalp biopsy. Clonality in the scalp was compared among normal scalp (n=4), patchy alopecia areata scalp (n=8), and alopecia totalis/universalis scalp (n=8). The RNA source kit depended on sample type: the PAXgene miRNA kit for fixed scalp, the miRNeasy kit for PBMCs, and the RNeasy kit for mouse skin. immunoSEQ multiplex PCR using 35 Vbeta forward primers and 13 Jbeta reverse primers was used to amplify TCRbeta CDR3 regions. Results and caveats for the whole study, not just this receptor: Compared with normal scalp, lesional scalp, particularly in alopecia totalis/universalis, had higher clonality and more expanded CD8+ clones, which suggests antigenic drive. Tofacitinib significantly decreased scalp clonality and the number of expanded CD8+ clones among the top 100 scalp clones. The treated cohort was small, with a single nonresponder, so links between baseline CD8+ expansion and response need larger studies. Shared TCR sequences between patients were less evident than in mice, which may be partly attributable to HLA diversity in the patient population. Unlike mouse skin, which is dominated by gammadelta T cells, normal human skin has resident alphabeta T cells that are also sequenced, and this complicates analysis of the scalp TCR repertoire. Many expanded lesional clones were found to persist in scalp and blood during tofacitinib treatment, and relapse after treatment cessation may be partly explained by this persistence.

The sample's time point label, decoded: around 4 weeks on oral tofacitinib. The treatment or condition label for this specimen denotes: oral pan-JAK inhibitor, 5-10 mg twice daily. Lesional scalp punch biopsies and peripheral blood were collected from alopecia areata patients. After PBMCs were isolated by density centrifugation and stained for CD3, CD4 and CD8, a FACSAria was used to sort CD4+ and CD8+ T cells. CDR1 and CDR2 are drawn from the germline V gene: SQVTM, ANQGSEA. There are 15 amino acids in the CDR3, from cysteine to phenylalanine inclusive. Only CDR3 DNA remains: 45 bases, in frame from the first base. V has 7 bases trimmed and J has 2 bases trimmed; junction bases matching no gene number 13. With respect to this clone: Its antigen is not yet known. The sample holds no much larger clone one base away, and base qualities are not on file.

Preparation of the library involved the immunoSEQ multiplex PCR assay. RNA was extracted from all samples and reverse transcribed into cDNA as template for TCR sequencing. SuperScript III was used to make first-strand cDNA, primed with a 2:1 mix of oligo-dT and random hexamers. A synthetic immune receptor repertoire was used to measure amplification bias, and any remaining bias was corrected computationally. On the authors' methods: After raw reads were preprocessed to remove errors, the CDR3 was defined following IMGT conventions as running from the conserved cysteine to phenylalanine. Clonality was calculated as 1 minus Shannon entropy normalized by log2 of the number of productive unique TCRs. CD4 or CD8 identity of scalp clones was inferred by cross-referencing scalp TCRbeta sequences with sorted blood CD4 and CD8 repertoires. TCRdb's version of the immuneACCESS table is confined to in-frame rearrangements and falls short of the full clone set. An unresolved V gene accounts for under half of the shortfall where checked; the remainder is of unknown origin. That table is the source of V, J and clone size, and D and trimming were worked out from the DNA. For this sample there are 150,000 to 250,000 clones; 55% to 70% appear just once. The ten largest account for 3.3% of the sample.

The chain is encoded by TRBV29-1 joined to TRBJ2-7; 8 middle bases align to TRBD1. Sample: CD4+ T cells sorted from blood, taken at week 4, from a patient treated with tofacitinib. The source is a human donor with alopecia areata. The sequenced DNA is TGCAGCGCCGAAAGGGTTAGACAGGGGACCTACGAGCAGTACTTC. Translated, it gives CSAERVRQGTYEQYF.